These 20 T cell receptor beta chains originate from one sample sequenced in a study of human T cells and chemical hapten exposure (TCRdb year 2021). Library method: RACE. TCRdb records NextSeq 500 as the sequencer. The raw public data were reprocessed by TCRdb itself: fastp quality trimming at Q25, MiXCR clonotype calling, in-frame beta chains only. CDR3 protein duplicates are merged, each entry listing the most common genes and DNA. The sample contains about 71,000 distinct CDR3 sequences, about 9.4% of them found a single time. Of the sample, 3.3% is held by the ten largest clones. Interpreted using the paper, the time point label stands for: patch test 1, 2 weeks after DPC sensitization. Interpreted using the paper, the treatment or condition label stands for: therapeutic diphenylcyclopropenone sensitization with weekly scalp DPC. Specimen: whole blood, collected in connection with sensitization to the hapten diphenylcyclopropenone (DPC). Every receptor here comes from a middle-aged woman with alopecia areata. Some clones in this sample may be carry-over from other donors' samples.

This clonotype was counted many times. This chain uses TRBV2 with TRBJ2-7, with 12 bases aligning to TRBD1. CDR1 SNHLY and CDR2 FYNNEI come from the germline V gene. The CDR3 has 15 residues. Trimming took 6 bases from V and 7 from J; bases not matched to a gene: 10. The CDR3 sequence is CASRQTGTGGAEQYF. The CDR3 nucleotides read TGTGCCAGCAGGCAAACCGGGACAGGGGGCGCGGAGCAGTACTTC.

Details on this clonotype: Relative to the germline gene, one junction end is altered; a read error may explain this. V is TRBV5-5 and J is TRBJ2-5, with TRBD1 identical over 7 bases. The CDR3 spans 14 residues. The germline gives CDR1 SGHKS, CDR2 YYEKEE (reference sequence). Here the CDR3 DNA reads TGTACCAGCAGCTTGTTTACAGGGGAAGAGACCCAGTACTTC. Protein product: CTSSLFTGEETQYF.

In its sample, this clonotype was seen many times. J is TRBJ2-4 and V is TRBV10-3, with D tentatively TRBD1 (5 bases). This CDR3 is 14 amino acids long. The ends were cut back, 2 bases at V and 0 bases at J, with 5 bases in the middle. Germline V gene lookup returns CDR1 ENHRY and CDR2 SYGVKD. This chain's CDR3 is CAISETGAKNIQYF. CDR3 in DNA: TGTGCCATCAGTGAGACAGGAGCCAAAAACATTCAGTACTTC.

This clonotype was seen ten or more times. CDR3 protein: CASSEALAGGPYNEQFF. The CDR3 coding sequence is TGTGCCAGCAGTGAAGCACTAGCGGGGGGACCGTACAATGAGCAGTTCTTC. The chain couples TRBV6-1 to TRBJ2-1, with 12 bases lining up with TRBD2. Germline-derived CDR1 and CDR2 are MNHNS and SASEGT. This CDR3 region has 17 residues. After removal of 0 bases from V and 4 bases from J, the junction contained 4 bases not matched to a gene.

The sample holds a few counts of this clonotype. For the CDR3, the DNA is TGTGCCAGCAGCCAAAAAACAGGAGCGTCTTTCCTCCTAGCCAAAAACATTCAGTACTTC. Its protein is CASSQKTGASFLLAKNIQYF. V is TRBV6-6 and J is TRBJ2-4; D is possibly TRBD1 (5 bases). Germline V gene sequence: CDR1 MNHNY, CDR2 SVGAGI (reference sequence). The CDR3 runs 20 residues. V lost 6 bases, J lost 0 bases, and 27 bases lay in between.

This clonotype turned up a few times. This chain joins TRBV7-2 and TRBJ2-3; no clear D gene. Germline CDR1 SGHTA, CDR2 FQGNSA. The germline V and J ends were trimmed by 1 base and 0 bases, with 2 bases remaining between them. This CDR3 comprises 13 residues. The CDR3 reads CASSLVSTDTQYF. In nucleotides, the CDR3 is TGTGCCAGCAGCTTAGTGAGCACAGATACGCAGTATTTT.

The sample holds many counts of this clonotype. The rearrangement uses TRBV7-8 and TRBJ1-2; 7 nucleotides line up with TRBD1. Germline CDR1 SGHVS, CDR2 FQNEAQ. The length of the CDR3 is 14 residues. V dropped 5 bases and J dropped 0; count of bases not matched to a gene: 3. In DNA form, the CDR3 reads TGTGCCAGCAGCCCCGACAGGGCTAACTATGGCTACACCTTC. This translates into CASSPDRANYGYTF.

A few counts support this clonotype. The rearrangement uses TRBV28 and TRBJ2-5, with D hard to call. The CDR3 runs 11 residues. V lost 4 bases and J lost 6, with 6 bases in between. Germline loops: CDR1 MDHEN, CDR2 SYDVKM. The CDR3 spells CASSSYQTQYF. Here the CDR3 DNA reads TGTGCCAGCAGTTCATACCAGACCCAGTACTTC.

This clonotype has at least ten counts. The CDR3 loop reads CASSFSSGGQYF. Written as DNA, the CDR3 is TGTGCCAGCAGCTTTTCTAGCGGGGGGCAGTATTTT. The V and J genes are TRBV7-8 and TRBJ2-3; 10 bases align to TRBD2. Germline CDR1 is SGHVS and CDR2 is FQNEAQ. Trimming removed 3 bases from V and 11 bases from J; junction bases left unmatched: 2. This CDR3 has 12 residues. Looking up the rest from reference TRBV7-8 and TRBJ2-3 gives the full variable domain: GAGVSQSPRYKVAKRGQDVALRCDPISGHVSLFWYQQALGQGPEFLTYFQNEAQLDKSGLPSDRFFAERPEGSVSTLKIQRTQQEDSAVYLCASSFSSGGQYFGPGTRLTVL.

The chain is built from TRBV29-1 and TRBJ1-2; TRBD1 agrees at 10 bases. Germline loops: CDR1 SQVTM, CDR2 ANQGSEA. The CDR3 is 14 amino acids. The V segment lost 3 bases and the J segment 5 bases; nucleotides outside the gene matches: 6. CDR3 loop: CSVDEGQGPYGYTF. The DNA for the CDR3 is TGCAGCGTTGATGAGGGACAGGGGCCTTATGGCTACACCTTC.

This clonotype was observed a few times. The V call is TRBV18, the J call TRBJ2-5; D not certain. The germline V gene encodes CDR1 KGHSH and CDR2 LQKENI. The CDR3 sequence is 11 residues long. The ends were cut back, 2 bases at V and 4 bases at J, with 2 bases in the middle. CDR3 amino acids: CASSPAETQYF. CDR3 in DNA: TGTGCCAGCTCACCAGCAGAGACCCAGTACTTC.

There are many counts of this clonotype. The chain recombines TRBV2 with TRBJ2-7; perhaps D is TRBD1 or TRBD2 (7 bases each). Germline CDR1 and CDR2: SNHLY and FYNNEI. CDR3 length equals 15 residues. Trimming removed 3 bases from V and 2 bases from J, with 14 bases in between. Here the CDR3 DNA reads TGTGCCAGCAGTGAGAAGACAGGGAGGGCCTACGAGCAGTACTTC. Translation gives CASSEKTGRAYEQYF. Supplemented by reference TRBV2 and TRBJ2-7, the full variable domain reads EPEVTQTPSHQVTQMGQEVILRCVPISNHLYFYWYRQILGQKVEFLVSFYNNEISEKSEIFDDQFSVERPDGSNFTLKIRSTKLEDSAMYFCASSEKTGRAYEQYFGPGTRLTVT.

This clonotype was counted at least ten times. Mismatch with germline at one junction end may stem from a read error. The rearrangement links TRBV7-8 to TRBJ2-3; 9 bases line up with TRBD2. The CDR3 is 18 amino acids. Germline CDR1 SGHVS, CDR2 FQNEAQ. For the CDR3, the DNA is TGTGCCAGCACCTTAAGGGCTAGCGGGGACCTTAGCACAGATACGCAGTATTTT. Its translation: CASTLRASGDLSTDTQYF.

This chain connects TRBV9 to TRBJ2-3; 11 bases are a match to TRBD2. Germline trimming cut 7 bases from V and 3 bases from J; bases unmatched to any gene: 4. The V gene's germline CDR1 is SGDLS and CDR2 YYNGEE. The CDR3 spans 14 residues. CDR3 region: CASSLAGDTDTQYF. For the CDR3, the DNA is TGTGCCAGCTCACTAGCGGGGGATACAGATACGCAGTATTTT.

There are many counts of this clonotype. The gene calls are TRBV3-1 and TRBJ1-1, with D uncertain. In germline, CDR1 is LGHDT, CDR2 YNNKEL (reference sequence). The CDR3 covers 12 residues. Between the trimmed V and J ends, which lost 5 bases and 1 base, there was a span of 5 bases. The CDR3 coding sequence is TGTGCCAGCAGCAAGGAGAACACTGAAGCTTTCTTT. Translation: CASSKENTEAFF.

This clonotype was seen repeatedly, ten times or more. The chain links TRBV7-2 to TRBJ1-6; TRBD1 might be the D (5 bases). There are 16 residues in the CDR3. Trimming pared 5 bases from V and 9 bases from J, leaving 20 bases between. The germline V gene has CDR1 SGHTA and CDR2 FQGNSA. Here the CDR3 DNA reads TGTGCCAGCAGCCTACAGAGTGGGGGGTTTAGTTCACCCCTCCACTTT. Translating it yields CASSLQSGGFSSPLHF.

This clonotype was detected only a few times. This rearrangement joins TRBV23-1 to TRBJ1-2; 7 positions agree with TRBD1. TRBV23-1 falls under the ORF class, with uncertain function. The V gene end was trimmed by 4 bases and the J gene end by 4 bases; junction bases not matched to a gene: 21. The CDR3 is 19 amino acids. CDR3 in DNA: TGCGCCAGCAGTCTTCACCCCGGGACAGTACTCCTCGGTGGCTATGGCTACACCTTC. This sequence encodes CASSLHPGTVLLGGYGYTF.

V usage is TRBV6-6 and J usage is TRBJ2-7; D is perhaps TRBD2 (6 bases). The V gene lost 8 bases and the J gene lost 6 bases, with 11 bases spanning the gap. The V gene's germline CDR1 is MNHNY and CDR2 SVGAGI (reference sequence). The CDR3 loop spans 11 amino acids. CDR3 nucleotide sequence: TGTGCCAGCGTCGGGGGAGGCGAGCAGTACTTC. It codes for CASVGGGEQYF.

This chain links TRBV4-3 with TRBJ2-1; weak D call: TRBD2 (5 bases). Germline loops: CDR1 LGHNA, CDR2 YSLEER. Trimming removed 1 base from V and 8 bases from J, with 12 bases in between. The CDR3 is 14 amino acids. The CDR3 coding sequence is TGCGCCAGCAGCCAAGGGACGGGGTGGGATGAGCAGTTCTTC. Amino acid sequence: CASSQGTGWDEQFF.

This clonotype has more than one count but fewer than ten. The gene calls are TRBV29-1 and TRBJ2-2; D gene unclear. This CDR3 contains 11 residues. Trimming stripped 5 bases from V and 3 bases from J, with 4 bases between. The germline CDR1 and CDR2 sequences are SQVTM and ANQGSEA. This chain's CDR3 is CSVRDTGELFF. Written as DNA, the CDR3 is TGCAGCGTTCGGGACACCGGGGAGCTGTTTTTT.